Each of the 10 T cell receptor beta chains below was sequenced from the same sample in a study of blood T cell repertoires in COVID-19. Repertoires were generated with immunoSEQ multiplex PCR, while TCRdb's copy carries only in-frame clones and drops some. The sample contains more than 80,000 clones, about 84% of which appear only once. Specimen: peripheral blood. Receptor source: a man aged 45-65 years with active COVID-19.

V usage is TRBV5-6 and J usage is TRBJ2-7; D is uncertain. Germline lookup yields CDR1 SGHDT and CDR2 YYEEEE. The CDR3 spans 15 residues. The germline V and J ends were trimmed by 6 bases and 1 base, with 17 bases remaining between them. CDR3 sequence reads: CASNFGEVVSYEQYF. In DNA form, the CDR3 reads TGTGCCAGCAACTTTGGAGAGGTAGTTTCCTACGAGCAGTACTTC.

This clone has a single count. The chain carries TRBV5-1 and TRBJ1-4; TRBD1 matches 10 bases. Germline V gene data show CDR1 as SGHRS and CDR2 as YFSETQ. V was pared by 4 bases and J by 3 bases, with 6 bases of the junction left unmatched. This CDR3 is 16 amino acids long. CDR3 sequence: CASSRAGTGANEKLFF. The DNA for the CDR3 is TGCGCCAGCAGCCGTGCCGGGACAGGGGCTAATGAAAAACTGTTTTTT.

A single count supports this clone. The genes are TRBV28 and TRBJ1-4, with TRBD1 matching 7 bases. The J segment lost 4 bases and the V segment lost 4 bases, leaving 6 bases of the junction unmatched. CDR1 and CDR2 (germline): MDHEN, SYDVKM. The CDR3 has 15 residues. CDR3 region: CASSSNDRVNEKLFF. The CDR3 bases are TGTGCCAGCAGTTCCAACGACAGGGTTAATGAAAAACTGTTTTTT. Filled out from reference TRBV28 and TRBJ1-4, the complete variable domain reads DVKVTQSSRYLVKRTGEKVFLECVQDMDHENMFWYRQDPGLGLRLIYFSYDVKMKEKGDIPEGYSVSREKKERFSLILESASTNQTSMYLCASSSNDRVNEKLFFGSGTQLSVL.

This chain links TRBV2 with TRBJ1-5; possible D gene TRBD1, 5 bases. The V and J ends lost 3 bases and 6 bases respectively, with 12 bases between them. This CDR3 contains 14 residues. The germline CDR1 and CDR2 sequences are SNHLY and FYNNEI. Here the CDR3 reads CASSEGEGIQPQHF. The CDR3, as DNA: TGTGCCAGCAGTGAGGGGGAGGGGATTCAGCCCCAGCATTTT.

In its sample, this clone ranks as medium-sized. The chain is built from TRBV6-5 and TRBJ1-2; 7 nucleotides match TRBD1. V dropped 0 bases and J dropped 5; count of bases not matched to a gene: 3. This CDR3 comprises 14 residues. CDR1 and CDR2 (germline): MNHEY, SVGAGI. The CDR3 coding sequence is TGTGCCAGCAGTTACTCGTCAGGGGGATATGGCTACACCTTC. Translated, it gives CASSYSSGGYGYTF.

This chain connects TRBV2 to TRBJ1-3; D is possibly TRBD1 (5 bases). Per germline, CDR1 SNHLY and CDR2 FYNNEI. The CDR3 has 15 amino acids. The V end lost 5 bases, the J end lost 0 bases, and 11 bases lay between the germline ends. As DNA, the CDR3 is TGTGCCAGCAGTAAAGACAGAAGCTCTGGAAACACCATATATTTT. This codes for CASSKDRSSGNTIYF.

The chain couples TRBV15 to TRBJ1-6; 10 nucleotides align to TRBD1. The J segment lost 4 bases and the V segment lost 7 bases, leaving 10 bases of the junction unmatched. Germline V gene sequence: CDR1 LNHNV, CDR2 YYDKDF (reference sequence). The CDR3 length is 17 residues. The CDR3 DNA reads as TGTGCCACCAAAGCCGACAGGGGGCGCGAGTATAATTCACCCCTCCACTTT. This translates into CATKADRGREYNSPLHF.

The chain couples TRBV9 to TRBJ2-1, with 11 bases identical to TRBD2. CDR1 is SGDLS and CDR2 is YYNGEE in the germline V gene. The V and J ends lost 2 bases and 7 bases, in that order; junction bases with no gene match: 5. The CDR3 runs to 15 residues. CDR3 sequence: CASSVSGRAGNEQFF. CDR3 sequence (DNA): TGTGCCAGCAGCGTTAGCGGGAGGGCCGGGAATGAGCAGTTCTTC.

The genes are TRBV5-4 and TRBJ2-3, with 11 bases identical to TRBD2. The CDR3 sequence is 17 residues long. Germline values: CDR1 SGHNT, CDR2 YYREEE (reference sequence). V shed 4 bases and J 0 bases; nucleotides not matched to a gene: 7. In DNA form, the CDR3 reads TGTGCCAGCAGCCCGACTAGCGGGGTCCTTAGCACAGATACGCAGTATTTT. Translating it yields CASSPTSGVLSTDTQYF.

The chain carries TRBV21-1 and TRBJ2-1; TRBD1 was called by the table and not checked on the DNA. TRBV21-1 is reported as a pseudogene. This CDR3 spans 18 amino acids. CDR3: CASSKGPPGHVSYNEQFF. The CDR3 coding sequence is TGTGCCAGCAGCAAAGGACCACCTGGACATGTTTCCTACAATGAGCAGTTCTTC.